The 25 T cell receptor beta chains below come from one sample, sequenced in a study of T-cell reconstitution after alpha-beta-depleted transplantation in children. A library of TCRbeta sequences, prepared with unique molecular identifiers, was generated. TCRdb reanalysed the PCR reads using MiXCR and keeps one entry per CDR3 protein. This repertoire shows around 380,000 distinct CDR3 sequences, roughly a tenth found once; its top ten account for roughly 5.5%. The sample was PBMCs from the stem cell graft donor, taken from the stem cell graft. The receptors here all came from a human donor who donated a stem cell graft to a child with acute myeloid leukemia.

Notes on this clonotype: An end of the junction differs from the germline gene, which may be a read error. The V gene is TRBV20-1, the J gene TRBJ2-1; 8 nucleotides line up with TRBD1. There are 17 residues in the CDR3. Germline V CDR1 and CDR2: DFQATT, SNEGSKA (reference sequence). The CDR3 region is CCARDPWDRISYNEQFF. The CDR3 nucleotides are TGCTGTGCTAGAGATCCATGGGACAGGATCTCCTACAATGAGCAGTTCTTC.

This clonotype has just a few counts. This chain connects TRBV5-1 to TRBJ2-1; TRBD2 matches 10 bases. Germline V gives CDR1 SGHRS, CDR2 YFSETQ. The V segment lost 3 bases and the J segment 4 bases; nucleotides outside the gene matches: 4. The CDR3 is 15 amino acids. Here the CDR3 DNA reads TGCGCCAGCAGCTGGACTAGCGGAAATTACAATGAGCAGTTCTTC. It translates to CASSWTSGNYNEQFF.

This clonotype occurred a few times. The chain recombines TRBV11-2 with TRBJ2-2; D gene uncertain. The CDR3 runs to 14 residues. Germline CDR1 and CDR2: SGHAT and FQNNGV. Trimming shortened V by 1 base and J by 6 bases, and 9 bases separated the two germline ends. The CDR3 loop is CASSLVFTAGELFF. The CDR3 coding sequence is TGTGCCAGCAGCTTAGTTTTTACGGCCGGGGAGCTGTTTTTT.

The chain combines TRBV2 with TRBJ2-2; a possible D gene is TRBD1 (6 bases). The CDR3 runs 15 residues. V lost 3 bases and J 3 bases, leaving 11 bases between the germline ends. CDR1 SNHLY and CDR2 FYNNEI come from the germline V gene. CDR3 sequence: CASSDVQGYTGELFF. CDR3 bases: TGTGCCAGCAGTGACGTACAGGGTTACACCGGGGAGCTGTTTTTT.

This clonotype appeared many times. The rearrangement uses TRBV6-1 and TRBJ2-7; no firm D call. The germline V and J ends were trimmed by 6 bases and 4 bases, with 19 bases remaining between them. The CDR3 totals 15 residues. Germline lookup yields CDR1 MNHNS and CDR2 SASEGT. CDR3 coding DNA: TGTGCCAGCAGCCCCTCTAGGGTCAGTCAGTACGAGCAGTACGTC. Translated, it gives CASSPSRVSQYEQYV.

The gene calls are TRBV28 and TRBJ1-5, with 8 positions matching TRBD1. In germline, CDR1 is MDHEN, CDR2 SYDVKM. The CDR3 is 15 amino acids. V lost 6 bases to trimming and J lost 1 base; unmatched junction nucleotides: 5. The DNA for the CDR3 is TGTGCCAGCAGGTCCGGGACAGGAAGCAATCAGCCCCAGCATTTT. It translates to CASRSGTGSNQPQHF. Drawing the rest from reference TRBV28 and TRBJ1-5, the complete variable domain is DVKVTQSSRYLVKRTGEKVFLECVQDMDHENMFWYRQDPGLGLRLIYFSYDVKMKEKGDIPEGYSVSREKKERFSLILESASTNQTSMYLCASRSGTGSNQPQHFGDGTRLSIL.

The chain recombines TRBV20-1 with TRBJ2-3, with TRBD2 identical over 12 bases. The ends lost 1 base at V and 8 bases at J; junction bases unmatched: 13. Germline loops: CDR1 DFQATT, CDR2 SNEGSKA (reference sequence). CDR3 length equals 17 residues. The CDR3 region is CSARALAGGPLSSTQYF. CDR3 coding DNA: TGCAGTGCTAGAGCGCTAGCGGGGGGGCCTTTGAGTTCTACGCAGTATTTT.

This clonotype was recorded a few times. The chain has TRBV5-1 and TRBJ2-1; weak D call: TRBD2 (6 bases). There are 15 residues in the CDR3. Trimming removed 0 bases from V and 6 bases from J, with 13 bases in between. Germline CDR1 and CDR2: SGHRS and YFSETQ. The CDR3 DNA reads TGCGCCAGCAGCTTGGTCGCGGAGGGAGGCAATGAGCAGTTCTTC. As protein: CASSLVAEGGNEQFF.

This clonotype came up a few times. The V call is TRBV5-4, the J call TRBJ2-5; 8 nucleotides align to TRBD2. Losses at the gene ends were 1 base for V and 2 bases for J; bases not matched to a gene: 4. In germline, CDR1 is SGHNT, CDR2 YYREEE (reference sequence). The CDR3 is made up of 15 amino acids. The CDR3 coding sequence is TGTGCCAGCAGCTTGTCAGCGGGGGCACAAGAGACCCAGTACTTC. Residues: CASSLSAGAQETQYF.

The chain couples TRBV11-2 to TRBJ1-5; 7 bases agree with TRBD1. CDR1 and CDR2 (germline): SGHAT, FQNNGV. CDR3 length equals 15 residues. V lost 5 bases, J lost 0 bases, and 4 bases stayed unmatched. CDR3 nucleotides: TGTGCCAGCAGCGAGGGGGCAGATAGCAATCAGCCCCAGCATTTT. It yields the protein CASSEGADSNQPQHF. The complete variable domain, with remaining parts taken from reference TRBV11-2 and TRBJ1-5, reads EAGVAQSPRYKIIEKRQSVAFWCNPISGHATLYWYQQILGQGPKLLIQFQNNGVVDDSQLPKDRFSAERLKGVDSTLKIQPAKLEDSAVYLCASSEGADSNQPQHFGDGTRLSIL.

This clonotype appeared many times. The gene calls are TRBV12-3 or TRBV12-4 and TRBJ2-1; tentatively, D is TRBD2 (6 bases). Trimming removed 5 bases at V and 3 bases at J, with 14 bases between. CDR3 length: 15 amino acids. The CDR3 DNA reads as TGTGCCAGCAGTCCCGGGGGAATTAACTACAATGAGCAGTTCTTC. This encodes CASSPGGINYNEQFF.

This chain connects TRBV5-1 to TRBJ1-4, with D possibly TRBD1 on 5 matching bases. CDR1 SGHRS and CDR2 YFSETQ come from the germline V gene. The germline V and J ends were trimmed by 3 bases and 6 bases, with 12 bases remaining between them. The CDR3 spans 14 residues. DNA for the CDR3: TGCGCCAGCAGCTGGGACGGGCGAGATGAAAAACTGTTTTTT. It is translated as CASSWDGRDEKLFF.

The CDR3 nucleotides are TGTGCCAGCTCACCATTTACCGGGGCGACCAAAAACATTCAGTACTTC. This encodes CASSPFTGATKNIQYF. The J gene is TRBJ2-4, the V gene TRBV18; the D call may be TRBD1 or TRBD2 (5 bases each). CDR1 is KGHSH, CDR2 LQKENI, per germline. Deletions cut 2 bases from V and 2 bases from J, with 13 bases between. There are 16 residues in the CDR3.

This clonotype was found a few times. The chain employs TRBV20-1 and TRBJ2-5, with D unresolved. Trimming left V 1 base short and J 5 bases short, with 11 bases between. The CDR3 covers 13 residues. The V gene's germline CDR1 is DFQATT and CDR2 SNEGSKA (reference sequence). CDR3 in amino acids: CSARGGFGETQYF. DNA of the CDR3: TGCAGTGCTAGAGGGGGATTCGGCGAGACCCAGTACTTC.

DNA for the CDR3: TGCGCCAGCAGGTTAGGGGACAGCCACAATGAGCAGTTCTTC. Its protein product is CASRLGDSHNEQFF. The V call is TRBV5-1, the J call TRBJ2-1; 7 positions agree with TRBD1. The length of the CDR3 is 14 residues. V lost 5 bases, J lost 5 bases, and 7 bases stayed unmatched. Looked up from germline, CDR1 is SGHRS and CDR2 is YFSETQ.

This clonotype was observed many times. This rearrangement joins TRBV5-1 to TRBJ1-1, with a weak D call TRBD1 (5 bases). The V gene lost 0 bases and the J gene lost 1 base, with 13 bases spanning the gap. The CDR3 is 16 residues long. Germline lookup yields CDR1 SGHRS and CDR2 YFSETQ. CDR3 region: CASSLGALGGNTEAFF. As DNA, the CDR3 is TGCGCCAGCAGCTTGGGGGCCCTCGGGGGGAACACTGAAGCTTTCTTT.

This clonotype was observed a few times. This sequence joins TRBV4-3 and TRBJ2-3; 10 nucleotides line up with TRBD2. The CDR3 runs to 17 residues. V lost 0 bases, J lost 1 base, and 4 bases stayed unmatched. Germline V gene data show CDR1 as LGHNA and CDR2 as YSLEER. CDR3 bases: TGCGCCAGCAGCCAAGATAGCAGCGGGAGGGGCACAGATACGCAGTATTTT. Residues: CASSQDSSGRGTDTQYF.

V gene TRBV6-1 combines with J gene TRBJ1-2; 9 nucleotides match TRBD1. V lost 3 bases and J lost 4; bases outside the gene matches: 9. CDR1 is MNHNS, CDR2 SASEGT, per germline. The CDR3 has 16 residues. Written as DNA, the CDR3 is TGTGCCAGCAGTGAGGCGGGGAGGACAGGGGCCTATGGCTACACCTTC. It specifies CASSEAGRTGAYGYTF.

The chain is built from TRBV5-1 and TRBJ2-3; D tentatively fits TRBD1 or TRBD2 (5 bases each). The germline CDR1 and CDR2 sequences are SGHRS and YFSETQ. V lost 0 bases, J lost 1 base, and 15 bases lay in between. This CDR3 region has 17 residues. The CDR3 DNA follows: TGCGCCAGCAGCTTGGAGAGGGGTCGGGCGGGCACAGATACGCAGTATTTT. Protein: CASSLERGRAGTDTQYF.

The CDR3 region is CASSSGVGTDTQYF. The CDR3 DNA sequence: TGTGCCAGCAGCTCGGGGGTGGGCACAGATACGCAGTATTTT. V is TRBV5-5 and J is TRBJ2-3; possible D gene TRBD2, 6 bases. Germline V CDR1 and CDR2: SGHKS, YYEKEE (reference sequence). This CDR3 is built from 14 residues. Trimming removed 3 bases from V and 1 base from J, with 9 bases in between.

This clonotype was counted only a few times. The chain has TRBV5-1 and TRBJ2-1; D remains unclear. The V end lost 0 bases, the J end lost 0 bases, and 10 bases lay between the germline ends. This CDR3 region has 16 residues. The germline CDR1 and CDR2 sequences are SGHRS and YFSETQ. This chain's CDR3 is CASSLGGPPSYNEQFF. The CDR3 nucleotides read TGCGCCAGCAGCTTGGGTGGTCCACCCTCCTACAATGAGCAGTTCTTC.

This clonotype was picked up many times. This sequence joins TRBV29-1 and TRBJ2-5, with TRBD2 as a possible D gene (5 bases). Trimming shortened V by 4 bases and J by 5 bases, and 20 bases separated the two germline ends. This CDR3 is built from 15 residues. Germline CDR1 SQVTM, CDR2 ANQGSEA. The CDR3 loop is CSVALVGTRRETQYF. The CDR3 coding sequence is TGCAGCGTTGCACTCGTTGGCACTAGACGGGAGACCCAGTACTTC.

This clonotype was seen only a few times. The CDR3 DNA reads TGTGCCACCAGCAGAGCACAGGGCAGAGAGACCCAGTACTTC. Translated: CATSRAQGRETQYF. The chain has TRBV15 and TRBJ2-5, with D maybe TRBD1 (6 bases). Germline values: CDR1 LNHNV, CDR2 YYDKDF (reference sequence). The CDR3 covers 14 residues. V shed 1 base and J shed 4 bases, with 10 bases lying between them.

The V gene is TRBV29-1, the J gene TRBJ2-1; no reliable D call. V lost 2 bases and J lost 0, with 2 bases in between. Germline values: CDR1 SQVTM, CDR2 ANQGSEA. The CDR3 has 12 residues. The DNA of the CDR3 is TGCAGCGTTGAAAGCTCCTACAATGAGCAGTTCTTC. Translated: CSVESSYNEQFF.

A few counts support this clonotype. The gene calls are TRBV20-1 and TRBJ2-1; no clear D gene. The CDR3 has 12 residues. V was clipped by 3 bases and J by 6 bases, with 9 bases between them. CDR1 is DFQATT and CDR2 is SNEGSKA in the germline V gene (reference sequence). The CDR3 nucleotides are TGCAGTGCTAGTCGGCGTGCCAATGAGCAGTTCTTC. It encodes CSASRRANEQFF.